This T cell receptor (beta chain) was obtained from a study of blood T cell repertoires in COVID-19. Individuals aged about 18 to 95 years were recruited from 24 US areas. V was cut by 2 bases and J by 7 bases, with 4 bases left in between. Germline V lookup: CDR1 SGHNT, CDR2 YENEEA. The CDR3 length is 11 residues. Here immunoSEQ multiplex PCR was the method, and the copy in TCRdb shows in-frame clones only, minus some. The sample has under 200,000 clones; around three quarters are singletons. The chain employs TRBV11-3 and TRBJ2-3, with unresolved D. Sequences were obtained from PBMCs or T cells enriched from blood (not recorded which). This receptor was identified in a woman aged 70 to 79 in a cohort exposed to, infected with or recovered from COVID-19 (not recorded which). The CDR3 DNA is TGTGCCAGCAGCTTAAATAATACGCAGTATTTT. This translates into CASSLNNTQYF.